This TCR beta chain stems from a study of PD-1 blockade in classical Hodgkin lymphoma. J was trimmed by 5 bases and V by 3 bases; bases with no gene match: 1. Looked up from germline, CDR1 is SGHRS and CDR2 is YFSETQ. The CDR3 covers 13 residues. Note on this clone: Its antigen is unknown.

Time point in this sample: cycle 4 day 1 (C4D1), after more than five weeks of nivolumab. With no exception, relapse followed autologous stem cell transplantation in all patients, and brentuximab vedotin exposure varied. Data came from immunoSEQ multiplex PCR; TCRdb stores just in-frame clones and leaves some out. The data contain about 94,000 clones, roughly 91% of them singletons. General study findings and limits: CD4+ TCR diversity, unlike CD8+, climbed significantly by C4D1.

This TCR derives from a human donor with classical Hodgkin lymphoma. Sample: peripheral blood mononuclear cells (PBMCs), taken before the fourth cycle of nivolumab. The chain is built from TRBV5-1 and TRBJ2-1; 8 positions match TRBD1. CDR3 bases: TGCGCCAGCAGCTGGGACAGGAACAATGAGCAGTTCTTC. As protein: CASSWDRNNEQFF. Complete variable domain (other parts from reference TRBV5-1 and TRBJ2-1): KAGVTQTPRYLIKTRGQQVTLSCSPISGHRSVSWYQQTPGQGLQFLFEYFSETQRNKGNFPGRFSGRQFSNSRSEMNVSTLELGDSALYLCASSWDRNNEQFFGPGTRLTVL.